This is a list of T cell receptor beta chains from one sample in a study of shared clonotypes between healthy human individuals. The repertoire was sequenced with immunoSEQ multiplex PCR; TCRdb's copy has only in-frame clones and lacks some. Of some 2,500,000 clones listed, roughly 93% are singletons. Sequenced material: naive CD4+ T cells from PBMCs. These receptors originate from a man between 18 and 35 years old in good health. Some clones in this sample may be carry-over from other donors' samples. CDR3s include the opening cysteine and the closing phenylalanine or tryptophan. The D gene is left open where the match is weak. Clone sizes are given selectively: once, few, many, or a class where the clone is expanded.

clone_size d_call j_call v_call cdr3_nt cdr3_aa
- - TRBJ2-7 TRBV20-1 TGCAGTGCTAGTATCAGCTACGAGCAGTACTTC CSASISYEQYF
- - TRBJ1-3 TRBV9 TGTGCCAGCAGCGTAACGGCTGGAAACACCATATATTTT CASSVTAGNTIYF
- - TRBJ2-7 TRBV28 TGTGCCAGCAGTTTAACAGGGATCTACGAGCAGTACTTC CASSLTGIYEQYF
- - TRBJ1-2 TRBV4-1 TGCGCCAGCAGGCCCCCGGGCCGAAACTATGGCTACACCTTC CASRPPGRNYGYTF
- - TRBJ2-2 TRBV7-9 TGTGCCAGCAGCTTAGGGACTCTAGACACCGGGGAGCTGTTTTTT CASSLGTLDTGELFF
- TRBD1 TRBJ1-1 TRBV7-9 TGTGCCAGCAGCCTCAGACAGGGATCGAACACTGAAGCTTTCTTT CASSLRQGSNTEAFF
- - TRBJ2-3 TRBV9 TGTGCCAGCAGCGCCGGACAGCGCACAGATACGCAGTATTTT CASSAGQRTDTQYF
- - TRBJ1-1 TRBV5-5 TGTGCCAGCAGTTGGACAGCTATGAACACTGAAGCTTTCTTT CASSWTAMNTEAFF
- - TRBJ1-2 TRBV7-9 TGTGCCAGCAGCTTTGACAGACTCTATGGCTACACCTTC CASSFDRLYGYTF
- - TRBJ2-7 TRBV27 TGTGCCAGCAGTCGCAGGGATTACCACGAGCAGTACTTC CASSRRDYHEQYF
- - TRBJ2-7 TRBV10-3 TGTGCCATCAGTGTGAACAGCTACGAGCAGTACTTC CAISVNSYEQYF
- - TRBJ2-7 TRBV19 TGTGCCAGTAGTCCCAAGGTGTTGGTTGGCGAGCAGTACTTC CASSPKVLVGEQYF
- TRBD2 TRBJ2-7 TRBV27 TGTGCCACCCAGTCCGCCGGGACTAGTCCCTACGAGCAGTACTTC CATQSAGTSPYEQYF
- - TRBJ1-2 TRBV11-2 TGTGCCAGCAGCCCGGACAGTAACTATGGCTACACCTTC CASSPDSNYGYTF
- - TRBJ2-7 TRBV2 TGTGCCAGCAGTTCCCTAAGCGGGTCCTACGAGCAGTACTTC CASSSLSGSYEQYF
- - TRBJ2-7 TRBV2 TGTGCCAGCAGTTTGAGTAGGTACGAGCAGTACTTC CASSLSRYEQYF
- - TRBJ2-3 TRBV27 TGTGCCAGCAGTCAAGGCACAGATACGCAGTATTTT CASSQGTDTQYF
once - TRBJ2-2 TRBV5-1 TGCGCCAGCAGCTTTACCGGGAACACCGGGGAGCTGTTTTTT CASSFTGNTGELFF
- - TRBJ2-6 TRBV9 TGTGCCAGCAGCGTAGCTTTAGCGAGAAGCTCTGGGGCCAACGTCCTGACTTTC CASSVALARSSGANVLTF
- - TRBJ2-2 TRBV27 TGTGCCAGCAGCCCATTGATCGGGGAGCTGTTTTTT CASSPLIGELFF
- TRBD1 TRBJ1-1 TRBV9 TGTGCCAGCAGCGTCGCAGGGGGTGAAGCTTTCTTT CASSVAGGEAFF